Here is one T cell receptor beta chain with its context. What it recognizes is unknown. TCRdb keeps only in-frame clones here, not all; method: immunoSEQ multiplex PCR. The table includes some 50,000 clones, roughly 88% detected once. The data are from a study of a mutant IDH1 vaccine in newly diagnosed glioma. Turning to the study itself: Previous treatment comprised radiotherapy, temozolomide, or both, mostly both.

Time point given: baseline, week 1 (first vaccination visit). The treatment is: pre-vaccination baseline after standard-of-care therapy. V was trimmed by 3 bases and J by 4 bases, leaving 9 bases between them. CDR1 is KGHSH and CDR2 is LQKENI in the germline V gene. The CDR3 is 14 amino acids. Study findings and constraints: Vaccine-induced immune responses were detected in around 93% of patients. Pseudoprogression apparently tracked independently of changes in top peripheral T cell clonotypes.

Sequenced here: PBMCs, sampled from a glioma patient treated with radiotherapy, temozolomide or both. This chain links TRBV18 with TRBJ1-4; D ambiguous. The sequence derives from a man aged 35 to 55 with glioma. Here the CDR3 reads CASSPEQINEKLFF. For the CDR3, the DNA is TGTGCCAGCTCACCCGAACAGATTAATGAAAAACTGTTTTTT.